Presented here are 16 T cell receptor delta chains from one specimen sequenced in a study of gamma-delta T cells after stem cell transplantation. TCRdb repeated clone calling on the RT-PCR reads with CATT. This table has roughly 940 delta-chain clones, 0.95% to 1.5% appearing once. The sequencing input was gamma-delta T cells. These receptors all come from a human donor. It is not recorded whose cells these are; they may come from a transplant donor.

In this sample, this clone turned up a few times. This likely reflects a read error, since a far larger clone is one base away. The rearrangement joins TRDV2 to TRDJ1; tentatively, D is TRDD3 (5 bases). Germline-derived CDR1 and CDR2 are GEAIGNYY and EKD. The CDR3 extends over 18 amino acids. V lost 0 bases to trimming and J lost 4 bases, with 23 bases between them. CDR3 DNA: TGTGCCTGTGACACCTTTTACTCTGAGGGATCGGAGGGCGATAAACTCATCTTT. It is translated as CACDTFYSEGSEGDKLIF.

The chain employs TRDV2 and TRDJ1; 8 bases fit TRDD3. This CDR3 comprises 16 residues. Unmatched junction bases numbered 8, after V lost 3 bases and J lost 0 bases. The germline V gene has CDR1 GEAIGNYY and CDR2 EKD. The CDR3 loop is CACDALGDYDTDKLIF. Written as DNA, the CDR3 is TGTGCCTGTGACGCCTTGGGGGATTACGACACCGATAAACTCATCTTT.

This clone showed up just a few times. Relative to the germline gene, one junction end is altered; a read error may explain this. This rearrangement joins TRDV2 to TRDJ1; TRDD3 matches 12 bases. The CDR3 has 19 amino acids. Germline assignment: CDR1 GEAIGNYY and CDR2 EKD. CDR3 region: CACDPVLGDTFRYADKLTF. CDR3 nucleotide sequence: TGTGCCTGTGACCCAGTACTGGGGGATACTTTCCGGTACGCCGATAAACTCACCTTT.

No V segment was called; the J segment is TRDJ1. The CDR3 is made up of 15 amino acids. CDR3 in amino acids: CACDTVSVGTDKLIF. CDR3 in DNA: TGTGCCTGTGACACCGTGTCTGTAGGTACCGATAAACTCATCTTT.

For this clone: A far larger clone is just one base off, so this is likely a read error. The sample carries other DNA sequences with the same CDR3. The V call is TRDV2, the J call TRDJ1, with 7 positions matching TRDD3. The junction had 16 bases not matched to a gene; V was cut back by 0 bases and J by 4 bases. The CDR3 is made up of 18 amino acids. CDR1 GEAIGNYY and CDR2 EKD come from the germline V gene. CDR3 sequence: CACDTFYSGGSEGDKLIF. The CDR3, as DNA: TGTGCCTGTGACACCTTTTACTCCGGGGGATCGGAGGGCGATAAACTCATCTTT.

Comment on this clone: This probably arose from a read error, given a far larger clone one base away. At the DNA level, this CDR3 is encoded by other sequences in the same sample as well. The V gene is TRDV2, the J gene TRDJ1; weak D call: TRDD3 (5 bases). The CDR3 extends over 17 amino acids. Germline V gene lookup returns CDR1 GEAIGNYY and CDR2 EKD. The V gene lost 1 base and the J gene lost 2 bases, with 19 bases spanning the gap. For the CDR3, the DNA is TGTGCCTGTGACACGTGGGCTCCCGACGGGGGGACCGATAAACTCATCTTT. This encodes CACDTWAPDGGTDKLIF.

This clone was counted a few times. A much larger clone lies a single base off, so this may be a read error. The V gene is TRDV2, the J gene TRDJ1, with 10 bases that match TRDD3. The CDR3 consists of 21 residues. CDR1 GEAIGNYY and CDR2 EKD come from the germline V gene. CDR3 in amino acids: CARDTLHGPTGGGYAVDKLIF. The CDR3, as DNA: TGTGCCCGTGACACCTTGCATGGGCCAACTGGGGGGGGATACGCGGTCGATAAACTCATCTTT.

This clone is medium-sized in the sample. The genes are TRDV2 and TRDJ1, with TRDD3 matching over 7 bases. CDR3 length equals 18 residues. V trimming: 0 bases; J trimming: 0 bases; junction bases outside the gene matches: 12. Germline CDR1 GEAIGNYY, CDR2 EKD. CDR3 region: CACDTVATGDPYTDKLIF. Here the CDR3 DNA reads TGTGCCTGTGACACCGTAGCAACTGGGGACCCGTACACCGATAAACTCATCTTT.

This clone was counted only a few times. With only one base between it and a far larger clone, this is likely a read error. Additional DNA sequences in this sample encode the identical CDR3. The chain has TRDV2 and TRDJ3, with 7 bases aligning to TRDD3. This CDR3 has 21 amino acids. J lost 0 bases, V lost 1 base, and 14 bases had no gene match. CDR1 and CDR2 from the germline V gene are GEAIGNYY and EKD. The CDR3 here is CACDTSGGYARSSWDTRQMFF. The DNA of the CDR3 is TGTGCCTGTGACACGTCTGGTGGATACGCCCGAAGCTCCTGGGACACCCGACAGATGTTTTTC.

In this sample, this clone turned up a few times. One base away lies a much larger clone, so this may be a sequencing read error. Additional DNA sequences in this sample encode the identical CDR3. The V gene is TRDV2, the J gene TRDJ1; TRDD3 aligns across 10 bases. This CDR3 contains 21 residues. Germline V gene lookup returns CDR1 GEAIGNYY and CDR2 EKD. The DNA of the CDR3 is TGTGCCTGTGACACCTTGCATGGGCCAACTGGGGGGGGATACGCGGTCGATAAACTAATCTTT. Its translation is CACDTLHGPTGGGYAVDKLIF.

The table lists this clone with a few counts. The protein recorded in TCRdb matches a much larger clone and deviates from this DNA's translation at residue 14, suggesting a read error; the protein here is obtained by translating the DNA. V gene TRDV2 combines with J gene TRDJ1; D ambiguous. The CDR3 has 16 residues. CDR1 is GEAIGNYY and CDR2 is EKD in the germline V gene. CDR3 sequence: CACDTLSKGGADKPIF. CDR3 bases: TGTGCCTGTGACACTTTAAGTAAAGGTGGTGCCGATAAACCCATCTTT.

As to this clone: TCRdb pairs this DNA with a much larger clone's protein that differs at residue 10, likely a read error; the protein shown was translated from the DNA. This CDR3 reads CACMALGDSIDKLIF. The DNA of the CDR3 is TGTGCCTGCATGGCCTTGGGGGATAGCATCGATAAACTCATCTTT. V is TRDV2 and J is TRDJ1; 9 bases are shared with TRDD3. This CDR3 spans 15 amino acids. The V segment lost 7 bases and the J segment 4 bases; nucleotides outside the gene matches: 12. CDR1 is GEAIGNYY and CDR2 is EKD in the germline V gene.

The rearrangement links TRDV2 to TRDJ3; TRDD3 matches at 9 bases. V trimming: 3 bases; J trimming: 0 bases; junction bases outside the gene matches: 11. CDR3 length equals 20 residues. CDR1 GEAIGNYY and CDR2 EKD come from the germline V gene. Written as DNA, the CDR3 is TGTGCCTGTGACTCGTACTGGGGGACAAACAGCTCCTGGGACACCCGACAGATGTTTTTC. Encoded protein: CACDSYWGTNSSWDTRQMFF.

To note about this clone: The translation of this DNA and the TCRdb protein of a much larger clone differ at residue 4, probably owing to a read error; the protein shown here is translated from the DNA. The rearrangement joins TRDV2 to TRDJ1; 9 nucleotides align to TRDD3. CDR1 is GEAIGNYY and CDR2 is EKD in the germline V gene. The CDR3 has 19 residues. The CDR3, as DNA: TGTGCCTGTGGCACCACTGGGGGAAAGCCCTTCGATGCCTCCGATAAACTCATCTTT. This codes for CACGTTGGKPFDASDKLIF.

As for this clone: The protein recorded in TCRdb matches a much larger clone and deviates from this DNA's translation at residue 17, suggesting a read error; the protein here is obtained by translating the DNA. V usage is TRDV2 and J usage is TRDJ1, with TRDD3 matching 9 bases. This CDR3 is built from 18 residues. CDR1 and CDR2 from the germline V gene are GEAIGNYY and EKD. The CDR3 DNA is TGTGCCTGTGACACCTTTTACTCTGGGGGATCGGAGGGCGATAAACTCACCTTT. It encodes CACDTFYSGGSEGDKLTF.

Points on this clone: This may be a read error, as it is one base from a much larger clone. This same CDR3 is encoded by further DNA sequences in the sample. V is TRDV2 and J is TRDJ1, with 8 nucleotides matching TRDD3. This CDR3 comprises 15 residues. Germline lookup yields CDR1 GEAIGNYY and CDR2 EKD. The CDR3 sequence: CACDTVGIPPNRLIF. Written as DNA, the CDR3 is TGTGCCTGTGACACCGTGGGGATACCCCCTAACCGACTCATTTTT.